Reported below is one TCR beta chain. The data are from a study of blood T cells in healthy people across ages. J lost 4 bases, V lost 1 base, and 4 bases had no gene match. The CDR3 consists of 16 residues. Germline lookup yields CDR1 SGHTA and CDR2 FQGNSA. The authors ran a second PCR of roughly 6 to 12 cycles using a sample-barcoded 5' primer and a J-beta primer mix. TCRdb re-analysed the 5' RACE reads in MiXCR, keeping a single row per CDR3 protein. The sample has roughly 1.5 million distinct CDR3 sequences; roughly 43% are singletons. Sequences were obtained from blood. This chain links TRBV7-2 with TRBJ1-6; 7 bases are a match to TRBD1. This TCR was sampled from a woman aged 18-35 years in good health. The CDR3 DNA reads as TGTGCCAGCAGCTTAGATGGGGGACAGTATAATTCACCCCTCCACTTT. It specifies CASSLDGGQYNSPLHF. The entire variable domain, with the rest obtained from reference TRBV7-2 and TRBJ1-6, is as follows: GAGVSQSPSNKVTEKGKDVELRCDPISGHTALYWYRQSLGQGLEFLIYFQGNSAPDKSGLPSDRFSAERTGGSVSTLTIQRTQQEDSAVYLCASSLDGGQYNSPLHFGNGTRLTVT.